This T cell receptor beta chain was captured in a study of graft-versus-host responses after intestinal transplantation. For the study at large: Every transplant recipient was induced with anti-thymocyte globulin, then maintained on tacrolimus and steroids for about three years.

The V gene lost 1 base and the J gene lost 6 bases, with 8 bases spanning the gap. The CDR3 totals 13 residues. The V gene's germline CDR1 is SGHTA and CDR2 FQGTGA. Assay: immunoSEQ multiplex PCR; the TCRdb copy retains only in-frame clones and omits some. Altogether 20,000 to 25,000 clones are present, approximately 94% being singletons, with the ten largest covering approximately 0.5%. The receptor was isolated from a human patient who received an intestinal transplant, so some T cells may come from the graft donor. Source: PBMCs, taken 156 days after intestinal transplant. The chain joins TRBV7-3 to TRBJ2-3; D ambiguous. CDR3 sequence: CASSLNKFDTQYF. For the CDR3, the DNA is TGTGCCAGCAGCTTAAACAAGTTCGATACGCAGTATTTT.